The 17 T cell receptor beta chains presented below share a single source sample, sequenced in a study of tumor-infiltrating lymphocytes in primary liver carcinoma. Production of TCR beta cDNA used 400 to 600 ng total RNA together with a constant-region primer. Amplification in three nested multiplex PCR rounds with slightly modified ARM-PCR gave rise to TCR beta libraries. Running approximately 10 cycles apiece, the first two PCR rounds relied on TRBV1-TRBV30 forward primers together with a C-beta reverse primer. TCRdb reprocessed the multiplex PCR reads via MiXCR and lists one record per CDR3 protein. The sample has 200,000 or so distinct CDR3 sequences, less than 65% seen once. Germline DNA was also extracted, and blood RNA was taken from unsorted whole blood. Source material: peripheral blood. The receptors originated from a woman aged 55-70 years with primary liver carcinoma and hepatitis B virus infection.

Points on this clonotype: The CDR3 does not close with the conserved phenylalanine or tryptophan, likely indicating a read error. The chain combines TRBV7-9 with TRBJ2-7, with 8 positions matching TRBD2. This CDR3 spans 15 amino acids. Per the germline V gene, CDR1 is SEHNR and CDR2 is FQNEAQ (reference sequence). Trimming cost V 8 bases and J 0 bases; bases outside gene matches: 9. The CDR3 here is CASCPLAGHSYEQYL. DNA for the CDR3: TGTGCCAGCTGCCCATTAGCGGGGCACTCCTACGAGCAGTACTTA.

The chain joins TRBV7-8 to TRBJ2-1, with TRBD2 identical over 11 bases. This CDR3 has 16 amino acids. With V trimmed by 5 bases and J by 10 bases, 13 bases remained unmatched. CDR1 and CDR2 from the germline V gene are SGHVS and FQNEAQ. This CDR3 reads CASSMRLAGWAGEQFF. The CDR3 DNA reads TGTGCCAGCAGCATGCGACTAGCGGGATGGGCAGGCGAGCAGTTCTTC.

To note about this clonotype: This is likely a read error, given that the CDR3 carries no conserved phenylalanine or tryptophan at its end. The gene calls are TRBV12-3 or TRBV12-4 and TRBJ2-3; 7 bases fit TRBD2. The CDR3 is made up of 15 amino acids. The CDR3: CASNTLAESSDTQYL. CDR3 in DNA: TGTGCCAGTAACACTCTAGCGGAGTCCTCAGATACCCAGTATCTT.

With respect to this clonotype: A junction boundary mismatches the germline segment, possibly from a read error. The chain joins TRBV11-2 to TRBJ2-3; D perhaps matches TRBD1 (6 bases). The V gene's germline CDR1 is SGHAT and CDR2 FQNNGV. The CDR3 spans 16 residues. CDR3: CASSLGRLQGSDMQYF. DNA of the CDR3: TGTGCCAGCAGCTTAGGTCGATTACAGGGTTCAGATATGCAGTATTTT.

Concerning this clonotype: This may be a read error: a much more frequent sequence differs by one nucleotide. The chain carries TRBV28 and TRBJ2-7; D not certain. Trimming stripped 7 bases from V and 2 bases from J, with 18 bases between. This CDR3 is built from 15 residues. Germline V CDR1 and CDR2: MDHEN, SYDVKM. The chain's CDR3 is CASTTRDPLPYEQYF. The CDR3 coding sequence is TGTGCCAGCACCACCCGAGACCCTCTCCCCTACGAGCAGTACTTC.

This clonotype was seen a few times. CDR3 amino acids: CAWSMEQLGTQYF. The CDR3, as DNA: TGTGCCTGGAGTATGGAGCAATTGGGGACCCAGTACTTC. This chain connects TRBV30 to TRBJ2-5; D is ambiguous. This CDR3 has 13 residues. V lost 2 bases, J lost 7 bases, and 14 bases lay in between. CDR1 GTSNPN and CDR2 SVGIG come from the germline V gene (reference sequence).

As for this clonotype: At one end the junction does not follow the germline gene, possibly because of a read error. This chain links TRBV12-3 or TRBV12-4 with TRBJ1-6; maybe TRBD1 (6 bases). The CDR3 extends over 15 amino acids. The CDR3 sequence is CASNLVGGSNSPLHF. CDR3 in DNA: TGTGCCAGCAATTTAGTAGGGGGAAGTAATTCACCCCTCCACTTT.

Note on this clonotype: A much larger clone lies a single base off, so this may be a read error. CDR3 sequence: CASSSTREGTTNEKLFF. The CDR3 DNA reads as TGTGCCAGCAGCTCGACACGCGAGGGGACAACTAATGAAAAACTGTTTTTT. This chain connects TRBV5-6 to TRBJ1-4, with D maybe TRBD1 (5 bases). Germline V gene lookup returns CDR1 SGHDT and CDR2 YYEEEE. V was clipped by 3 bases and J by 0 bases, with 15 bases between them. The CDR3 is 17 amino acids.

This clonotype was seen only a few times. This chain joins TRBV28 and TRBJ1-4; 9 bases match TRBD1. Germline-derived CDR1 and CDR2 are MDHEN and SYDVKM. This CDR3 spans 14 amino acids. V was clipped by 4 bases and J by 7 bases; unmatched bases: 4. The CDR3 sequence is CASSSGGQGEKLFF. The DNA for the CDR3 is TGTGCCAGCAGTTCAGGGGGACAGGGTGAAAAACTGTTTTTT.

On this clonotype: A much bigger clone sits one base away, suggesting this may be a read error. The chain recombines TRBV5-6 with TRBJ1-2, with 7 bases matching TRBD1. Germline V gene lookup returns CDR1 SGHDT and CDR2 YYEEEE. The CDR3 runs 18 residues. The CDR3: CTSSLGVSGTANNYGYTF. Here the CDR3 DNA reads TGTACCAGCAGCTTGGGAGTTTCTGGGACAGCCAACAACTATGGCTACACCTTC. The full variable domain, with the rest looked up from reference TRBV5-6 and TRBJ1-2, is DAGVTQSPTHLIKTRGQQVTLRCSPKSGHDTVSWYQQALGQGPQFIFQYYEEEERQRGNFPDRFSGHQFPNYSSELNVNALLLGDSALYLCTSSLGVSGTANNYGYTFGSGTRLTVV.

The V call is TRBV6-5, the J call TRBJ1-1; TRBD1 might be the D (5 bases). Germline V gene sequence: CDR1 MNHEY, CDR2 SVGAGI. The CDR3 totals 15 residues. The V gene lost 5 bases and the J gene lost 4 bases, with 17 bases spanning the gap. The CDR3 region is CASSQDGVRGTEAFF. CDR3 DNA: TGTGCCAGCAGTCAAGACGGGGTGAGGGGCACTGAAGCTTTCTTT.

The chain has TRBV5-1 and TRBJ2-6, with TRBD1 identical over 7 bases. From germline, CDR1 is SGHRS and CDR2 YFSETQ. With V trimmed by 0 bases and J by 4 bases, 7 bases remained unmatched. This CDR3 has 17 residues. Here the CDR3 reads CASSLAQGVVGANVLTF. The CDR3, as DNA: TGCGCCAGCAGCTTGGCCCAGGGGGTTGTCGGGGCCAACGTCCTGACTTTC.

The V call is TRBV12-5, the J call TRBJ2-7; 9 nucleotides line up with TRBD2. CDR3 length equals 17 residues. CDR1 and CDR2 from the germline V gene are LGHNT and FRNRAP. J was trimmed by 6 bases and V by 2 bases; bases with no gene match: 14. Written as DNA, the CDR3 is TGTGCTAGTGGTTTGACCACACCCGGGACTAGCTGTTCCGAGCAGTACTTC. Protein product: CASGLTTPGTSCSEQYF.

J is TRBJ2-5 and V is TRBV6-5, with D possibly being TRBD1 or TRBD2 (5 bases each). The germline CDR1 and CDR2 sequences are MNHEY and SVGAGI. Trimming took off 10 bases at V and 4 bases at J, with 25 bases between the two ends. The CDR3 consists of 16 residues. CDR3 nucleotides: TGTGCCAACTGTTACCAGGGTTGGGGTGCGGGAGAGACCCAGTACTTC. As protein: CANCYQGWGAGETQYF.

Worth noting for this clonotype: As the CDR3 is not closed by the conserved phenylalanine or tryptophan, this likely results from a read error. The chain links TRBV29-1 to TRBJ1-2, with D perhaps TRBD1 (6 bases). This CDR3 has 14 residues. Germline loops: CDR1 SQVTM, CDR2 ANQGSEA. The ends were cut back, 1 base at V and 4 bases at J, with 13 bases in the middle. The CDR3, as DNA: TGCAGCGTTGAAGGGGACAAGCGAGGCTATGGCTACACCCTC. Its translation: CSVEGDKRGYGYTL.

A word on this clonotype: A read error may account for a junction end that differs from germline. The chain joins TRBV12-3 or TRBV12-4 to TRBJ1-1; D not certain. This CDR3 comprises 14 residues. CDR3 sequence reads: CASSPFSGNTEDFF. The CDR3 DNA follows: TGTGCCAGCAGCCCATTCAGTGGGAACACTGAAGATTTCTTT.

In regard to this clonotype: Just one base apart from a much larger clone, this may be a read error. V is TRBV6-1 and J is TRBJ2-6, with D unresolved. Germline V lookup: CDR1 MNHNS, CDR2 SASEGT. This CDR3 has 14 amino acids. The CDR3: CSSSVRPGANVLTF. The CDR3 DNA sequence: TGTTCCAGCAGTGTCCGCCCTGGGGCCAACGTCCTGACTTTC.